This T cell receptor (beta chain) was sequenced in a study of radiotherapy plus CTLA-4 blockade in lung cancer. Libraries were prepared by immunoSEQ multiplex PCR; TCRdb keeps only in-frame clonotypes and omits some of them. The data contain more than 90,000 clones, 88% of them singletons. Germline values: CDR1 SGHAT, CDR2 FQNNGV. Trimming shortened V by 0 bases and J by 7 bases, and 12 bases separated the two germline ends. The CDR3 runs to 14 residues. Here the sequenced sample was peripheral blood, taken from a patient treated with radiotherapy plus ipilimumab. This sequence was found in a human donor with non-small cell lung cancer that progressed on radiotherapy plus ipilimumab. The chain employs TRBV11-2 and TRBJ1-2; no clear D. This CDR3 reads CASSLEGPRGGYTF. CDR3 nucleotide sequence: TGTGCCAGCAGCTTAGAGGGTCCTCGGGGTGGCTACACCTTC.